This T cell receptor beta chain was captured by sequencing in a study of blood T cell repertoires in COVID-19. Study-wide background: The United States, Italy and Spain were the sources of the acute and convalescent COVID-19 samples. The analysed material was cDNA or gDNA that came from T cells, B-cell-depleted T cells, or PBMCs.

Authors' analysis steps: How many nucleated cells were present was estimated from reference gene primer amplification. TCRdb keeps only in-frame clones here, not all; method: immunoSEQ multiplex PCR. D and trimming come from the DNA, and the V and J calls and clone size come from that table. Here the sample spans approximately 150,000 clones, roughly 80% being singletons. This CDR3 comprises 15 residues. The ends were cut back, 4 bases at V and 0 bases at J, with 13 bases in the middle. CDR1 and CDR2 (germline): KGHSH, LQKENI. Material: peripheral blood. V gene TRBV18 combines with J gene TRBJ2-7, with a weak D call TRBD1 (6 bases). The source of this sequence is a man aged 70-80 years with acute or convalescent COVID-19. The CDR3 protein is CASSLRQVSSYEQYF. Written as DNA, the CDR3 is TGTGCCAGCTCACTACGACAGGTGAGCTCCTACGAGCAGTACTTC.